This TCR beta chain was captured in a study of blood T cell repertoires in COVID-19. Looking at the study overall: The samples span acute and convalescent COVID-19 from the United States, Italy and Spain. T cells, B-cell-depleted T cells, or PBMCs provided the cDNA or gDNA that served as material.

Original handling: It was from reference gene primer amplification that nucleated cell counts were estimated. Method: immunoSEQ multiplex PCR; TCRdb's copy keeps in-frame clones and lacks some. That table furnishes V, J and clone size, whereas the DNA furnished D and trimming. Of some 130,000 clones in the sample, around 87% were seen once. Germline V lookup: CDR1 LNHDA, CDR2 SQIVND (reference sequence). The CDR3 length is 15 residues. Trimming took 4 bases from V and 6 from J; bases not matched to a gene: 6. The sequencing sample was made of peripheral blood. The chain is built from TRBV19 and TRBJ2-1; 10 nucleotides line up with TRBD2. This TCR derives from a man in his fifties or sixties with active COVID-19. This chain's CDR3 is CASSKPGLAINEQFF. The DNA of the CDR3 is TGTGCCAGTAGTAAACCGGGACTAGCGATCAATGAGCAGTTCTTC.